This T cell receptor (beta chain) was sequenced for a study of blood T cell repertoires in COVID-19. Study as a whole: The origin of the acute and convalescent COVID-19 samples was the United States, Italy and Spain. Sample material is recorded as cDNA or gDNA derived from T cells, B-cell-depleted T cells, or PBMCs.

After removal of 7 bases from V and 5 bases from J, the junction contained 16 bases not matched to a gene. This CDR3 region has 16 residues. Germline CDR1 and CDR2: SQVTM and ANQGSEA. Profiling relied on immunoSEQ multiplex PCR, and the TCRdb table lists in-frame clones only, not all of them. The sample includes 120,000 to 150,000 clones, about 85% seen only once; the top ten take roughly 34%. The sequence was obtained from a human donor in a cohort sampled during active COVID-19. Sample: peripheral blood. The gene calls are TRBV29-1 and TRBJ1-1; 10 bases are a match to TRBD1. CDR3 loop: CSAPDRGALPPTEAFF. The CDR3 nucleotides are TGCAGCGCTCCGGACAGGGGGGCCCTACCCCCGACTGAAGCTTTCTTT.